A single sample gave rise to the 23 T cell receptor beta chains below, sequenced in a study of T cell changes during pregnancy in multiple sclerosis. Clones were read by immunoSEQ multiplex PCR, and TCRdb kept only the in-frame ones, dropping some. Here the sample spans roughly 99,000 clones, under 95% being singletons. The sequencing used peripheral blood, collected in the third trimester of pregnancy. All receptors come from a female donor in good health, enrolled as a control in a pregnancy study.

The chain uses TRBV9 and TRBJ2-7, with 9 bases matching TRBD2. The CDR3 is 19 residues long. V was clipped by 3 bases and J by 0 bases; unmatched bases: 16. Germline V gene sequence: CDR1 SGDLS, CDR2 YYNGEE. In DNA, the CDR3 is TGTGCCAGCAGCGCGGGGTTAGCGGGGGCCCAGCCTTCCTCCTACGAGCAGTACTTC. Translation: CASSAGLAGAQPSSYEQYF.

The rearrangement joins TRBV27 to TRBJ2-1, with D possibly being TRBD1 (6 bases). Germline V gene data show CDR1 as MNHEY and CDR2 as SMNVEV (reference sequence). V shed 6 bases and J shed 5 bases, with 11 bases lying between them. There are 13 residues in the CDR3. In DNA, the CDR3 is TGTGCCAGCAGACAGGGTTGGGACAATGAGCAGTTCTTC. Amino acids: CASRQGWDNEQFF.

This chain joins TRBV15 and TRBJ2-1, with TRBD1 matching 8 bases. Per germline, CDR1 LNHNV and CDR2 YYDKDF (reference sequence). The CDR3 has 14 residues. V dropped 1 base and J dropped 15; count of bases not matched to a gene: 11. This CDR3 is CATSRGTGKLVAFF. The CDR3, as DNA: TGTGCCACCAGCAGAGGGACAGGGAAGTTGGTTGCGTTCTTC. Full variable domain (outside the CDR3, taken from reference TRBV15 and TRBJ2-1): DAMVIQNPRYQVTQFGKPVTLSCSQTLNHNVMYWYQQKSSQAPKLLFHYYDKDFNNEADTPDNFQSRRPNTSFCFLDIRSPGLGDTAMYLCATSRGTGKLVAFFGPGTRLTVL.

V usage is TRBV4-1 and J usage is TRBJ2-5; TRBD2 aligns across 13 bases. Germline CDR1 and CDR2: MGHRA and YSYEKL. Trimming at V came to 3 bases and at J to 4 bases, leaving 14 bases not matched to a gene. There are 19 residues in the CDR3. CDR3 in DNA: TGCGCCAGCAGCCATCAAGTTGGACTAGCGGGGGCCACGGGAGAGACCCAGTACTTC. It specifies CASSHQVGLAGATGETQYF.

A word on this clone: An end of the junction does not agree with germline; a read error may underlie this. The chain carries TRBV27 and TRBJ2-7; D possibly corresponds to TRBD2 (5 bases). Germline V gene data show CDR1 as MNHEY and CDR2 as SMNVEV (reference sequence). The CDR3 runs 13 residues. CDR3 sequence reads: CASSSPGTYEQYF. The CDR3 bases are TGTGCCAGCAGTTCACCGGGAACCTATGAGCAGTACTTC.

The gene calls are TRBV27 and TRBJ1-1, with 7 bases fitting TRBD1. V dropped 7 bases and J dropped 5; count of bases not matched to a gene: 16. The CDR3 length is 16 residues. Germline lookup yields CDR1 MNHEY and CDR2 SMNVEV (reference sequence). In nucleotides, the CDR3 is TGTGCCAGCACCGAGAAAGCCGTACAGGGGCCTACTGAAGCTTTCTTT. Its translation is CASTEKAVQGPTEAFF.

This chain joins TRBV2 and TRBJ1-2, with 9 bases that match TRBD1. V dropped 4 bases and J dropped 3; count of bases not matched to a gene: 3. CDR3 length equals 14 residues. CDR1 and CDR2 from the germline V gene are SNHLY and FYNNEI. In DNA, the CDR3 is TGTGCCAGCAGTGGACAGGGGGGAGACTATGGCTACACCTTC. It codes for CASSGQGGDYGYTF.

This chain joins TRBV14 and TRBJ2-5; a possible D gene is TRBD2 (5 bases). Trimming shortened V by 5 bases and J by 4 bases, and 17 bases separated the two germline ends. This CDR3 comprises 15 residues. CDR1 SGHDN and CDR2 FVKESK come from the germline V gene. The CDR3: CASSDWETPLETQYF. The DNA of the CDR3 is TGTGCCAGCAGCGATTGGGAGACGCCTCTAGAGACCCAGTACTTC.

V is TRBV7-2 and J is TRBJ1-4; 7 positions match TRBD1. There are 16 residues in the CDR3. The V gene end was trimmed by 5 bases and the J gene end by 7 bases; junction bases not matched to a gene: 13. Germline V lookup: CDR1 SGHTA, CDR2 FQGNSA. The CDR3 DNA sequence: TGTGCCAGCAGCCCCGACCAGACAGGGTGGAGTGAAAAACTGTTTTTT. It translates to CASSPDQTGWSEKLFF. Looking up the rest from reference TRBV7-2 and TRBJ1-4 gives the full variable domain: GAGVSQSPSNKVTEKGKDVELRCDPISGHTALYWYRQSLGQGLEFLIYFQGNSAPDKSGLPSDRFSAERTGGSVSTLTIQRTQQEDSAVYLCASSPDQTGWSEKLFFGSGTQLSVL.

The chain is built from TRBV11-1 and TRBJ2-7; D is unclear. The CDR3 is 13 residues long. V lost 2 bases and J 4 bases, leaving 9 bases between the germline ends. Germline lookup yields CDR1 SGHAT and CDR2 FQDESV (reference sequence). The CDR3 nucleotides are TGTGCCAGCAGCTTAAATGGCCGATACGAGCAGTACTTC. It codes for CASSLNGRYEQYF.

This sequence joins TRBV5-8 and TRBJ1-4, with no clear D. The CDR3 extends over 15 amino acids. V dropped 4 bases and J dropped 7 bases, with 17 bases sitting between them. Germline V gene lookup returns CDR1 SGHTS and CDR2 YDEGEE. CDR3: CASSVRSLSGEKLFF. The CDR3 bases are TGTGCCAGCAGCGTACGGTCTCTATCGGGTGAAAAACTGTTTTTT.

About this clone: This specimen includes other DNA sequences encoding the same CDR3. The chain employs TRBV27 and TRBJ2-7; D is undetermined. The CDR3 loop spans 11 amino acids. Trimming removed 5 bases at V and 3 bases at J, with 5 bases between. Germline values: CDR1 MNHEY, CDR2 SMNVEV (reference sequence). This CDR3 is CASSQNYEQYF. The CDR3 DNA is TGTGCCAGCAGTCAGAACTACGAGCAGTACTTC.

This clone was seen a handful of times. The chain carries TRBV7-3 and TRBJ1-3; weak D call: TRBD1 (5 bases). This CDR3 spans 16 amino acids. Germline V gene data show CDR1 as SGHTA and CDR2 as FQGTGA. Deletions cut 1 base from V and 1 base from J, with 11 bases between. This chain's CDR3 is CASSLNARGSGNTIYF. Here the CDR3 DNA reads TGTGCCAGCAGCTTAAACGCGCGGGGGTCTGGAAACACCATATATTTT. The entire variable domain, with the rest obtained from reference TRBV7-3 and TRBJ1-3, is as follows: GAGVSQTPSNKVTEKGKYVELRCDPISGHTALYWYRQSLGQGPEFLIYFQGTGAADDSGLPNDRFFAVRPEGSVSTLKIQRTERGDSAVYLCASSLNARGSGNTIYFGEGSWLTVV.

The chain couples TRBV4-3 to TRBJ2-1; no definite D call. Trimming stripped 4 bases from V and 5 bases from J, with 12 bases between. The germline V gene encodes CDR1 LGHNA and CDR2 YSLEER. There are 14 residues in the CDR3. The CDR3: CASSRRVEHNEQFF. CDR3 nucleotide sequence: TGCGCCAGCAGCCGTCGAGTGGAGCACAATGAGCAGTTCTTC.

The genes are TRBV5-4 and TRBJ1-3; unclear D gene. This CDR3 is built from 15 residues. Trimming took off 5 bases at V and 0 bases at J, with 12 bases between the two ends. CDR1 is SGHNT, CDR2 YYREEE, per germline (reference sequence). CDR3 bases: TGTGCCAGCAGTTCATATAGGAGCTCTGGAAACACCATATATTTT. As protein: CASSSYRSSGNTIYF.

This clone was counted once. V usage is TRBV5-4 and J usage is TRBJ1-2; 12 nucleotides agree with TRBD1. V shed 4 bases, J shed 6 bases, and the junction held 7 bases outside the gene matches. The CDR3 is 15 residues long. Per the germline V gene, CDR1 is SGHNT and CDR2 is YYREEE (reference sequence). The CDR3 sequence is CASSRVGQGADGYTF. CDR3 bases: TGTGCCAGCAGCAGAGTGGGACAGGGGGCGGATGGCTACACCTTC.

The chain is built from TRBV27 and TRBJ2-3; 7 bases agree with TRBD2. Unmatched junction bases numbered 4, after V lost 3 bases and J lost 1 base. CDR1 is MNHEY and CDR2 is SMNVEV in the germline V gene (reference sequence). This CDR3 spans 15 amino acids. This CDR3 is CASSFGAGGTDTQYF. The CDR3 nucleotides are TGTGCCAGCAGTTTCGGGGCGGGGGGCACAGATACGCAGTATTTT.

This rearrangement joins TRBV7-8 to TRBJ1-5, with 10 bases fitting TRBD1. This CDR3 is 15 amino acids long. Unmatched junction bases numbered 3, after V lost 0 bases and J lost 7 bases. Germline V CDR1 and CDR2: SGHVS, FQNEAQ. The CDR3 loop reads CASSLAGQGEQPQHF. The CDR3 DNA sequence: TGTGCCAGCAGCTTAGCAGGACAGGGGGAGCAGCCCCAGCATTTT.

V gene TRBV18 combines with J gene TRBJ1-5, with TRBD1 matching over 9 bases. This CDR3 is built from 18 residues. The germline V gene has CDR1 KGHSH and CDR2 LQKENI. The V and J ends lost 2 bases and 5 bases, in that order; junction bases with no gene match: 13. The CDR3 nucleotides read TGTGCCAGCTCACCAAGAGCACCGGGACAGGGTCCTGATCAGCCCCAGCATTTT. Its translation is CASSPRAPGQGPDQPQHF.

The CDR3 nucleotides are TGTGCCTGGGTGGGACAGTTGAACACTGAAGCTTTCTTT. Protein sequence: CAWVGQLNTEAFF. V is TRBV30 and J is TRBJ1-1; 7 bases agree with TRBD1. Germline V gene lookup returns CDR1 GTSNPN and CDR2 SVGIG (reference sequence). V lost 5 bases and J lost 0; bases outside the gene matches: 3. CDR3 length: 13 residues.

The genes are TRBV10-1 and TRBJ2-7; D gene uncertain. Trimming stripped 4 bases from V and 2 bases from J, with 9 bases between. CDR1 WNHNN and CDR2 SYGVQD come from the germline V gene (reference sequence). The CDR3 covers 13 residues. CDR3 sequence reads: CASSVPRTYEQYF. As DNA, the CDR3 is TGCGCCAGCAGTGTGCCCAGAACCTACGAGCAGTACTTC.

This chain connects TRBV11-3 to TRBJ2-1; 15 bases map to TRBD2. Germline V gives CDR1 SGHNT, CDR2 YENEEA. The V and J ends lost 4 bases and 7 bases, in that order; junction bases with no gene match: 2. The CDR3 has 15 residues. DNA of the CDR3: TGTGCCAGCAGCTACGGACTAGCGGGGGGGAATGAGCAGTTCTTC. It encodes CASSYGLAGGNEQFF.

V gene TRBV5-5 combines with J gene TRBJ1-1, with TRBD1 identical over 9 bases. With V trimmed by 4 bases and J by 5 bases, 12 bases remained unmatched. This CDR3 is built from 16 residues. Germline V CDR1 and CDR2: SGHKS, YYEKEE (reference sequence). CDR3 in DNA: TGTGCCAGCAGCGTCACACAGGGGGCAGAGGGTACTGAAGCTTTCTTT. Protein: CASSVTQGAEGTEAFF.